This TCR beta chain was recorded in a study of lymphopenia after photon versus proton radiotherapy. Study-level points and caveats: A bigger post-nadir fall in TCR diversity correlated inversely with survival time in deceased patients. Relative stability marked proton patients; photon patients lost diversity and naive cells.

Turning to this clone: Its antigen is unknown.

V was trimmed by 5 bases and J by 5 bases, leaving 16 bases between them. CDR1 is LNHDA, CDR2 SQIVND, per germline (reference sequence). This CDR3 has 15 residues. TCRdb's copy holds only in-frame clones and misses some; the assay was immunoSEQ multiplex PCR. This sample has around 150,000 clones, with roughly nine tenths found just once. This chain links TRBV19 with TRBJ2-1; D may be TRBD1 (6 bases). The receptor's source is a man aged 50 to 59 with gastric cancer. This specimen was peripheral blood, taken from a patient treated with photon-based radiotherapy. The CDR3 spells CASSLSRQANNEQFF. The CDR3 DNA follows: TGTGCCAGTAGTCTCTCCAGACAGGCTAACAATGAGCAGTTCTTC.